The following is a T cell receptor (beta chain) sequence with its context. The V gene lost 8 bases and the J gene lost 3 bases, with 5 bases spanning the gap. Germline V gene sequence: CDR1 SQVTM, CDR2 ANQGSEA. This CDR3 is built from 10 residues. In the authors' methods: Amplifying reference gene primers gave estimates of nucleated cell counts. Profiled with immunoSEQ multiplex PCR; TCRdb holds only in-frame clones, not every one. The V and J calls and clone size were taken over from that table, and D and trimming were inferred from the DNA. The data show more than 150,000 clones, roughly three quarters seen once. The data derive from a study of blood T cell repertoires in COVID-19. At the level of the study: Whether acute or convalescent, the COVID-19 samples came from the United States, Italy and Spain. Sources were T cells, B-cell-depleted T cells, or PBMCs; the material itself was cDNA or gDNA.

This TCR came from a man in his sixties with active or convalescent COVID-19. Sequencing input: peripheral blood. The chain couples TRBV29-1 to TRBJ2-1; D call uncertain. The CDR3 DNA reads TGCAGCTATAGCTACAATGAGCAGTTCTTC. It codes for CSYSYNEQFF.